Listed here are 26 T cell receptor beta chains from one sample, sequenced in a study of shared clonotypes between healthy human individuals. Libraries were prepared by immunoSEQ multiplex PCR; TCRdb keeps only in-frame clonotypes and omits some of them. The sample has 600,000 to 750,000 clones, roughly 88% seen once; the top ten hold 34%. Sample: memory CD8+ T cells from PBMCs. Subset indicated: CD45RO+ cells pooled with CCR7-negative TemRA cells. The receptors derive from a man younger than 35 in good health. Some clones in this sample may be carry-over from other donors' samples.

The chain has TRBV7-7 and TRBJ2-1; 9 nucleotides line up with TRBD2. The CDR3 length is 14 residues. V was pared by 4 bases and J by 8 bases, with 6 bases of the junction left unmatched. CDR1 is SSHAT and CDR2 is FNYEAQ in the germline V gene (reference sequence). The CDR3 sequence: CASSSGVAGDEQFF. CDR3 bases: TGTGCCAGCAGCTCGGGGGTAGCGGGAGATGAGCAGTTCTTC.

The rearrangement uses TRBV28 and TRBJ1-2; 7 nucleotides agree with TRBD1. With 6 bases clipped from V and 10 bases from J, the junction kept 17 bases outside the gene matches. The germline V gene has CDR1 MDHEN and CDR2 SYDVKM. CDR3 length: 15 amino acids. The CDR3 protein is CASSKRDSMLVDYTF. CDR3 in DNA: TGTGCCAGCAGCAAGCGGGACAGCATGCTAGTTGACTACACCTTC.

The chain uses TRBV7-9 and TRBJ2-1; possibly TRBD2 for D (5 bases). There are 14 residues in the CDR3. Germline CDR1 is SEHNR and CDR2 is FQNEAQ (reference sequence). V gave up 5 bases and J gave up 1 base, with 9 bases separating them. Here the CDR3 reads CASSRAASYNEQFF. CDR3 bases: TGTGCCAGCAGCCGAGCGGCGTCCTACAATGAGCAGTTCTTC.

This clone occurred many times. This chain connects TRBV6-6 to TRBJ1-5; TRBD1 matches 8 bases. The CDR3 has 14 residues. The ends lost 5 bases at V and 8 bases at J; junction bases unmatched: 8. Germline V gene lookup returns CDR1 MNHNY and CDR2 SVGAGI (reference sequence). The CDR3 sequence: CASSPRTGIEPQHF. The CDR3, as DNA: TGTGCCAGCAGTCCAAGGACAGGGATAGAGCCCCAGCATTTT.

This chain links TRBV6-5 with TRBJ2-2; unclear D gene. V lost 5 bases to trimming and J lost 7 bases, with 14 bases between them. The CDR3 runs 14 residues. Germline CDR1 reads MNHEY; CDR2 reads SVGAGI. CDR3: CASSPFKVGGELFF. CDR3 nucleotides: TGTGCCAGCAGTCCGTTCAAGGTGGGCGGGGAGCTGTTTTTT.

CDR3 sequence (DNA): TGCGCCAGCAGCTTGATATTGAGGCTAGCGGGAGTTACTCCAATATCCCAAGAGACCCAGTACTTC. This codes for CASSLILRLAGVTPISQETQYF. V and J are TRBV5-1 and TRBJ2-5, with 10 bases lining up with TRBD2. The V and J ends lost 1 base and 1 base, in that order; junction bases with no gene match: 22. Germline V gene sequence: CDR1 SGHRS, CDR2 YFSETQ. This CDR3 has 22 amino acids. Based on the CDR3 plus reference TRBV5-1 and TRBJ2-5, the full variable domain is KAGVTQTPRYLIKTRGQQVTLSCSPISGHRSVSWYQQTPGQGLQFLFEYFSETQRNKGNFPGRFSGRQFSNSRSEMNVSTLELGDSALYLCASSLILRLAGVTPISQETQYFGPGTRLLVL.

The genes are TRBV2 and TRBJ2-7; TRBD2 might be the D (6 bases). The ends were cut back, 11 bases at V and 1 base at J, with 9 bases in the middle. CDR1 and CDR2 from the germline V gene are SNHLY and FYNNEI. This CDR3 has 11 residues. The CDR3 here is CAFSGSYEQYF. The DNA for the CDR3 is TGTGCCTTTAGCGGTTCCTACGAGCAGTACTTC.

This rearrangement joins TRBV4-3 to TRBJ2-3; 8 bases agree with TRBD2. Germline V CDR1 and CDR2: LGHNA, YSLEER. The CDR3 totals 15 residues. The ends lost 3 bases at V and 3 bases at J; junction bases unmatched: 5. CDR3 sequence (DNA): TGCGCCAGCAGCCAGAGTGCGGGGGGAACAGATACGCAGTATTTT. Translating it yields CASSQSAGGTDTQYF.

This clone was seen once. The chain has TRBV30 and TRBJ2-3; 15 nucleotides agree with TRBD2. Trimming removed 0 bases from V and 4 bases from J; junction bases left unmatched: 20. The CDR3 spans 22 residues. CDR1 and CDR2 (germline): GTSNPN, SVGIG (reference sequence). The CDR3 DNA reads TGTGCCTGGAGTGTACCCCTGTGGACTAGCGGGAGGGCCCATGGTTTTCCAGATACGCAGTATTTT. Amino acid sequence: CAWSVPLWTSGRAHGFPDTQYF.

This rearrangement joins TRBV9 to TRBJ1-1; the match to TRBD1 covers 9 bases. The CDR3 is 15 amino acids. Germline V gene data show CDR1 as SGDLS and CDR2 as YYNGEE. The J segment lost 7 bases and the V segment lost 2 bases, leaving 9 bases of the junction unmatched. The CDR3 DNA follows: TGTGCCAGCAGCGTTGCCGGGACAGGGTCTGGTGAAGCTTTCTTT. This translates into CASSVAGTGSGEAFF.

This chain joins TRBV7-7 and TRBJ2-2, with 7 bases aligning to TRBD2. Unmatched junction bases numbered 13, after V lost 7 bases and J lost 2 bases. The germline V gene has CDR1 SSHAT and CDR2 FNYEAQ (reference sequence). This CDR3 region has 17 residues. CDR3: CASTPWAGEVNTGELFF. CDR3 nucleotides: TGTGCCAGCACCCCCTGGGCGGGAGAGGTTAACACCGGGGAGCTGTTTTTT.

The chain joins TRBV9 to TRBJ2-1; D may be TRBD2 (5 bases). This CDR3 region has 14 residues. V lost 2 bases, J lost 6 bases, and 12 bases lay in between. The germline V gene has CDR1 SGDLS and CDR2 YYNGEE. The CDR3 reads CASSVGAGPNEQFF. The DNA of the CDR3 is TGTGCCAGCAGCGTTGGTGCGGGCCCCAATGAGCAGTTCTTC.

This CDR3 reads CASRHRGMSETQYF. DNA of the CDR3: TGTGCCAGCAGACACAGGGGGATGTCCGAGACCCAGTACTTC. The chain carries TRBV7-9 and TRBJ2-5; TRBD1 aligns across 8 bases. This CDR3 spans 14 amino acids. V was pared by 6 bases and J by 5 bases, with 8 bases of the junction left unmatched. From germline, CDR1 is SEHNR and CDR2 FQNEAQ (reference sequence).

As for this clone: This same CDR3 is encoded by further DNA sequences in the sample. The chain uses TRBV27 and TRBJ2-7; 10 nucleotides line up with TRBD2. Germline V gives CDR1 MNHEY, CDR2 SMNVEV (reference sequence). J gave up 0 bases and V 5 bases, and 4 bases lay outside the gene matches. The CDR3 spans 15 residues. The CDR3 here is CASSTLAGSSYEQYF. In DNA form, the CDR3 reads TGTGCCAGCAGTACACTAGCGGGGAGCTCCTACGAGCAGTACTTC.

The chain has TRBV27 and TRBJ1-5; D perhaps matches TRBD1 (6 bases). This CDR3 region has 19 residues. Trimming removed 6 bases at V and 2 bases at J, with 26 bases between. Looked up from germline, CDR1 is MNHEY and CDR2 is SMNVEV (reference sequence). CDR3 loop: CASSPRPPNYRERNQPQHF. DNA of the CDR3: TGTGCCAGCAGCCCTAGGCCACCCAACTACAGGGAACGCAATCAGCCCCAGCATTTT.

The CDR3 DNA follows: TGTGCCAGCAGCACCCGGACAGGAGACTACGAGCAGTACTTC. Residues: CASSTRTGDYEQYF. J is TRBJ2-7 and V is TRBV11-2; 7 positions match TRBD1. CDR3 length: 14 amino acids. The trim removed 5 bases at V and 3 bases at J, leaving 7 bases unmatched. CDR1 and CDR2 from the germline V gene are SGHAT and FQNNGV.

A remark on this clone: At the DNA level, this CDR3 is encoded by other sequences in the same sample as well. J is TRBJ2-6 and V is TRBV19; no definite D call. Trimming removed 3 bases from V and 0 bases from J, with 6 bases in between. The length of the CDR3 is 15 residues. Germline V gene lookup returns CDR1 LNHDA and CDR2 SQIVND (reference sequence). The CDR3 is CASSIGGSGANVLTF. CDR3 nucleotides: TGTGCCAGTAGTATTGGCGGCTCTGGGGCCAACGTCCTGACTTTC.

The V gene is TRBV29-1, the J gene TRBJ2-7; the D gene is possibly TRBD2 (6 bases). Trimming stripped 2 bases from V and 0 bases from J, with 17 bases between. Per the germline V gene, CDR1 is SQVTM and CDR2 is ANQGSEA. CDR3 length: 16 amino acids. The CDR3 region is CSVELVVSGSSYEQYF. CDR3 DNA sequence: TGCAGCGTTGAATTGGTTGTTAGCGGTAGCTCCTACGAGCAGTACTTC.

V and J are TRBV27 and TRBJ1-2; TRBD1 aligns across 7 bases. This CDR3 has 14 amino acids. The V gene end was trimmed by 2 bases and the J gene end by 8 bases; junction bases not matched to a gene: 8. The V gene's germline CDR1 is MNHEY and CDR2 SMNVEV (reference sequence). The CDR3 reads CASSLTGASTGYTF. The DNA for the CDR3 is TGTGCCAGCAGTTTAACAGGGGCCTCTACGGGCTACACCTTC.

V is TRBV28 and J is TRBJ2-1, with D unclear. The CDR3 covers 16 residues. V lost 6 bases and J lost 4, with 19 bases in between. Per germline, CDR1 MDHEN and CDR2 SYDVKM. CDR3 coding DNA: TGTGCCAGCAGCACCACTGGCATCCTGGGGTACAATGAGCAGTTCTTC. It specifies CASSTTGILGYNEQFF.

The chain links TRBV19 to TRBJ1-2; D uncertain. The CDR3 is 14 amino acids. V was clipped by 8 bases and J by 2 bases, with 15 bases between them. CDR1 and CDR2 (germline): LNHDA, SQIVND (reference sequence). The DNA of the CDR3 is TGTGCCAGTGGGCCTGAACAGAGAAACTATGGCTACACCTTC. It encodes CASGPEQRNYGYTF. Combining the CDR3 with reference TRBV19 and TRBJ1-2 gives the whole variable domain DGGITQSPKYLFRKEGQNVTLSCEQNLNHDAMYWYRQDPGQGLRLIYYSQIVNDFQKGDIAEGYSVSREKKESFPLTVTSAQKNPTAFYLCASGPEQRNYGYTFGSGTRLTVV.

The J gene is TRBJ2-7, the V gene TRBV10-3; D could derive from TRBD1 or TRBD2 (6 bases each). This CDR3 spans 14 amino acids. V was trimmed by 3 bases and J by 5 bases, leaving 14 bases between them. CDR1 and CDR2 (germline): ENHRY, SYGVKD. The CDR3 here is CAISDKGGVDEQYF. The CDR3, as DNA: TGTGCCATCAGTGATAAGGGGGGTGTGGACGAGCAGTACTTC.

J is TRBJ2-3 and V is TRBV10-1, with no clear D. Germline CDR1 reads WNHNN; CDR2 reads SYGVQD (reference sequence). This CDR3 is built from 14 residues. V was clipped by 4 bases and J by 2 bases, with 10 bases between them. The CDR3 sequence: CASSGRRYTDTQYF. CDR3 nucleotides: TGCGCCAGCAGTGGCCGGCGTTACACAGATACGCAGTATTTT.

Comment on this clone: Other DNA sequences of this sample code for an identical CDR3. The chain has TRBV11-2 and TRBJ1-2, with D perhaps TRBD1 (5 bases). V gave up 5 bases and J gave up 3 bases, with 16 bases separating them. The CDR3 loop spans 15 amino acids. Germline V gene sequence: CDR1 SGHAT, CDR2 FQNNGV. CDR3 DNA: TGTGCCAGCAGCGGCCGACTGGGACTAGACTATGGCTACACCTTC. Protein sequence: CASSGRLGLDYGYTF.

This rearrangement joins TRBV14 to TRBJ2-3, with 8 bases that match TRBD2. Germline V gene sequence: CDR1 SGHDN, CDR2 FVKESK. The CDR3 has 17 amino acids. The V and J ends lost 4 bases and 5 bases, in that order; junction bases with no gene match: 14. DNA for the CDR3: TGTGCCAGCAGCCTTCGGACTAGCTACGGGCGGTTAGATACGCAGTATTTT. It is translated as CASSLRTSYGRLDTQYF.

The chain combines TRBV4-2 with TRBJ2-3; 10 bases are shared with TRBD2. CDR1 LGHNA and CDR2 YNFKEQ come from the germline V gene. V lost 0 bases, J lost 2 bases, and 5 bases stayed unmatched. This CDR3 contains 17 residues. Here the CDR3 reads CASSQDTSGTHTDTQYF. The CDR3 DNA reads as TGTGCCAGCAGCCAAGATACTAGCGGGACCCACACAGATACGCAGTATTTT.